This passage covers 8 T cell receptor beta chains from one sample sequenced in a study of T cells after yellow fever vaccination. TCRdb re-called the 5' RACE reads with MiXCR, one entry per CDR3 protein. The sample holds some 400,000 distinct CDR3 sequences, approximately 18% seen once. The source material was PBMCs, sampled before the yellow fever booster vaccination. The receptors here all came from a man between 18 and 35 years old who received the YFV17D yellow fever vaccine.

This clonotype was seen a few times. The chain has TRBV10-1 and TRBJ2-7; the match to TRBD2 covers 9 bases. CDR1 is WNHNN and CDR2 is SYGVQD in the germline V gene (reference sequence). CDR3 length: 17 amino acids. The J segment lost 0 bases and the V segment lost 0 bases, leaving 6 bases of the junction unmatched. Here the CDR3 DNA reads TGCGCCAGCAGTGAGTCGAGACTAGCGGTTAGCTCCTACGAGCAGTACGTC. Protein sequence: CASSESRLAVSSYEQYV.

The J gene is TRBJ2-7, the V gene TRBV12-3 or TRBV12-4, with 9 bases that match TRBD1. The trim removed 6 bases at V and 9 bases at J, leaving 6 bases unmatched. The CDR3 totals 12 residues. CDR3 loop: CASRRTGDAQYV. As DNA, the CDR3 is TGTGCCAGCAGGCGGACAGGGGATGCGCAGTACGTC.

The V gene is TRBV5-1, the J gene TRBJ2-1; 9 bases map to TRBD2. The germline V gene encodes CDR1 SGHRS and CDR2 YFSETQ. The CDR3 extends over 17 amino acids. Trimming removed 4 bases from V and 1 base from J; junction bases left unmatched: 9. CDR3 in amino acids: CASSVLAGPTSYNEQFF. In DNA form, the CDR3 reads TGCGCCAGCAGCGTCCTAGCGGGGCCGACTTCCTACAATGAGCAGTTCTTC.

The table lists this clonotype with many counts. This chain joins TRBV20-1 and TRBJ2-1; TRBD1 matches 10 bases. The V segment lost 3 bases and the J segment 7 bases; nucleotides outside the gene matches: 9. Germline lookup yields CDR1 DFQATT and CDR2 SNEGSKA (reference sequence). The CDR3 extends over 15 amino acids. The CDR3 reads CSASGSGTGDNEQFF. The CDR3, as DNA: TGCAGTGCTAGTGGTTCCGGGACAGGGGATAATGAGCAGTTCTTC.

This clonotype appeared a few times. The rearrangement uses TRBV4-1 and TRBJ1-2, with unresolved D. This CDR3 has 14 amino acids. Trimming took 0 bases from V and 4 from J, leaving 9 bases between them. In germline, CDR1 is MGHRA, CDR2 YSYEKL. CDR3 sequence reads: CASSQDWGSYGYTF. In nucleotides, the CDR3 is TGCGCCAGCAGCCAAGATTGGGGAAGCTATGGCTACACCTTC.

This clonotype came up a few times. The chain is built from TRBV7-6 and TRBJ2-1; TRBD2 matches 11 bases. CDR1 is SGHVS and CDR2 is FNYEAQ in the germline V gene. This CDR3 region has 14 residues. J lost 12 bases, V lost 5 bases, and 9 bases had no gene match. CDR3 coding DNA: TGTGCCAGCAGCCGGGGACTAGCGGACATGGGGCAGTTCTTC. Translation: CASSRGLADMGQFF.

This clonotype showed up just a few times. V is TRBV29-1 and J is TRBJ1-1, with D unclear. This CDR3 comprises 12 residues. Germline V CDR1 and CDR2: SQVTM, ANQGSEA. Trimming took off 2 bases at V and 3 bases at J, with 7 bases between the two ends. CDR3 DNA sequence: TGCAGCGTTGAACATCTCCACACTGAAGCTTTCTTT. Its protein product is CSVEHLHTEAFF.

The rearrangement joins TRBV20-1 to TRBJ1-5; 9 bases line up with TRBD1. J lost 4 bases, V lost 0 bases, and 4 bases had no gene match. The length of the CDR3 is 15 residues. The germline gives CDR1 DFQATT, CDR2 SNEGSKA (reference sequence). The DNA for the CDR3 is TGCAGTGCTAGAGAGGGGACAGGGAGGAATCAGCCCCAGCATTTT. It specifies CSAREGTGRNQPQHF.